This TCR beta chain was recovered during a study of cytomegalovirus exposure and HLA in healthy donors. Germline CDR1 SGHTA, CDR2 FQGTGA. The V end lost 1 base, the J end lost 1 base, and 7 bases lay between the germline ends. The CDR3 is 14 residues long. With 60 Vbeta and 13 Jbeta primers, the PCR was carried out. This table comes from immunoSEQ multiplex PCR, and its TCRdb copy is limited to in-frame clones, with some not included. This sample has roughly 150,000 clones, with 60% to 80% found just once. In its sample, this clone was seen a few times. The specimen sequenced was PBMCs. This clonotype originated in a middle-aged woman in good health and CMV-seronegative. This chain connects TRBV7-3 to TRBJ2-5, with D possibly being TRBD2 (5 bases). The CDR3 reads CASSLNGIQETQYF. The CDR3 DNA follows: TGTGCCAGCAGCTTAAACGGGATCCAAGAGACCCAGTACTTC.